This T cell receptor (beta chain) emerged from a study of blood T cell repertoires in COVID-19. Study context: The cDNA or gDNA used as material had been derived from T cells, B-cell-depleted T cells, or PBMCs.

Original analysis: Amplified reference gene primers provided the basis for estimating nucleated cell counts. The data were produced by immunoSEQ multiplex PCR, yet TCRdb's version contains in-frame clones alone and is incomplete. V and J calls and clone size are those listed in that table; D and trimming were worked out from the DNA. The repertoire includes 150,000 or so clones, about 90% of them detected once, and under 4.5% sits in the top ten. A COVID-19 case was met by exposed participants within 2 weeks before study entry. V was clipped by 2 bases and J by 7 bases; unmatched bases: 7. Germline values: CDR1 SGHNT, CDR2 YENEEA. The CDR3 is 16 amino acids.

This sequence was found in a woman in her forties who had been exposed to COVID-19. The V gene is TRBV11-3, the J gene TRBJ2-1, with TRBD2 matching over 11 bases. The sequencing input was PBMCs or T cells enriched from blood (not recorded which). The CDR3: CASSLRTPSGRNEQFF. DNA of the CDR3: TGTGCCAGCAGCTTACGGACTCCTAGCGGGAGGAATGAGCAGTTCTTC.